The clone carrying this T cell receptor (beta chain) has just a few counts. CDR1 and CDR2 (germline): LGHNA, YNFKEQ. V was pared by 4 bases and J by 0 bases, with 9 bases between. This CDR3 region has 15 residues. TCRdb independently ran MiXCR on the RT-PCR reads; one entry per CDR3 protein. The sample has about 680,000 distinct CDR3 sequences, 13% to 15% seen once. This TCR was recovered from a female donor in good health, serving as a healthy control. The rearrangement uses TRBV4-2 and TRBJ2-2; D perhaps matches TRBD2 (6 bases). Sequencing used memory CD4+ T cells from blood. This CDR3 is CASSREVPNTGELFF. The CDR3 bases are TGTGCCAGCAGCCGGGAGGTACCGAACACCGGGGAGCTGTTTTTT.